Listed below are T cell receptor beta chains from one sample, sequenced in a study of cytomegalovirus exposure and HLA in healthy donors. Sequencing was performed with immunoSEQ multiplex PCR; in TCRdb, only in-frame clones are kept and a portion is missing. Among about 190,000 clones listed, around 67% were seen once. The material sequenced was PBMCs. Receptors originate from a woman in her 30s in good health and CMV-seropositive. Each CDR3 is given with its conserved first and last residue. D genes are given only for firm matches. Size is stated for part of the rows, as once, few or many counts, or as a class when the clone is expanded.

J gene	D gene	clone size	V gene	CDR3 DNA	CDR3 protein
TRBJ2-3	-	-	TRBV5-1	TGCGCCAGCAGCTTTGCAGGTTACGGCACAGATACGCAGTATTTT	CASSFAGYGTDTQYF
TRBJ2-7	TRBD1	-	TRBV28	TGTGCCAGCAGTCTACAGGGGGCCCGTATCGACGAGCAGTACTTC	CASSLQGARIDEQYF
TRBJ2-2	-	-	TRBV11-1	TGTGCCACTAAAACAGAAACCGGGGAGCTGTTTTTT	CATKTETGELFF
TRBJ1-2	-	-	TRBV28	TGTGCCAGCAGTTCCGGGGGGGGCGGCTACACCTTC	CASSSGGGGYTF
TRBJ2-2	-	once	TRBV27	TGTGCCAGCAGCCACGCCCCGACTAGTAGGACCGGGGAGCTGTTTTTT	CASSHAPTSRTGELFF
TRBJ1-3	TRBD1	once	TRBV28	TGTGCCAGCAGTGGGACAGGCCCCGGAAACACCATATATTTT	CASSGTGPGNTIYF
TRBJ1-5	TRBD1	-	TRBV10-3	TGTGCCATCGCCTCCGAGACAGGGGATTATCAGCCCCAGCATTTT	CAIASETGDYQPQHF
TRBJ2-1	-	-	TRBV19	TGTGCCAGTAGTATAGCCCACGACTATGAGCAGTTCTTC	CASSIAHDYEQFF
TRBJ2-7	TRBD1	few	TRBV5-4	TGTGCCAGCAGCCAAGAGACCGGGACAGGGGGCGCCGAGCAGTACTTC	CASSQETGTGGAEQYF
TRBJ2-5	-	-	TRBV11-2	TGTGCCAGCAGTAGGGACATCCCATCGGGGACCCAGTACTTC	CASSRDIPSGTQYF
TRBJ2-1	-	-	TRBV7-2	TGTGCCAGCAGCCGGCAGCGGGTCTCCTACAATGAGCAGTTCTTC	CASSRQRVSYNEQFF
TRBJ2-5	-	once	TRBV11-1	TGTGCCAGCAGCTTAGCGCGGGCAGGCGCCGAGACCCAGTACTTC	CASSLARAGAETQYF